The 21 T cell receptor beta chains presented below share a single source sample, sequenced in a study of cytomegalovirus exposure and HLA in healthy donors (dated by TCRdb to between 2016 and 2019). The library was built by means of the immunoSEQ multiplex PCR assay. For the multiplex PCR, a mixture combining 60 forward primers for TCR Vbeta segments and 13 reverse primers for TCR Jbeta segments was used. TCRdb re-hosts the immuneACCESS table, in-frame sequences only. Its copies lack some clones; in the studies checked, an unresolved V gene accounts for under half of them, and the cause for the rest is not known. The sample table shows some 150,000 clones, and roughly 80% are seen once. The biggest ten clones account for around 1.4% of the sample. Sequenced material: PBMCs. These receptors were taken from a male donor in good health and CMV-seronegative.

The chain uses TRBV9 and TRBJ1-3; D gene unclear. CDR1 is SGDLS, CDR2 YYNGEE, per germline. V lost 0 bases, J lost 0 bases, and 10 bases lay in between. This CDR3 has 16 amino acids. The CDR3 spells CASSVGVGPSGNTIYF. The CDR3 DNA sequence: TGTGCCAGCAGCGTAGGAGTCGGTCCCTCTGGAAACACCATATATTTT.

The V and J genes are TRBV29-1 and TRBJ2-2; 7 bases align to TRBD1. Germline CDR1 and CDR2: SQVTM and ANQGSEA. After removal of 6 bases from V and 6 bases from J, the junction contained 10 bases not matched to a gene. This CDR3 is 14 amino acids long. CDR3 coding DNA: TGCAGCGTAAATCCGGGACAGAGGTCCGGGGAGCTGTTTTTT. It is translated as CSVNPGQRSGELFF.

Worth noting for this clone: A junction boundary mismatches the germline segment, possibly from a read error. This chain joins TRBV7-9 and TRBJ2-7; D may be TRBD2 (5 bases). This CDR3 comprises 11 residues. Germline-derived CDR1 and CDR2 are SEHNR and FQNEAQ (reference sequence). CDR3 bases: TGTTCCAGCAGCGGAGAATACGAGCAGTACTTC. Translation gives CSSSGEYEQYF.

This clone was observed a few times. This rearrangement joins TRBV4-2 to TRBJ2-3; 10 bases fit TRBD1. Trimming at V came to 0 bases and at J to 5 bases, leaving 2 bases not matched to a gene. This CDR3 is built from 15 residues. The V gene's germline CDR1 is LGHNA and CDR2 YNFKEQ. CDR3 loop: CASSQDGTGEDTQYF. The CDR3 nucleotides are TGTGCCAGCAGCCAAGACGGGACAGGGGAAGATACGCAGTATTTT.

V and J are TRBV10-3 and TRBJ1-5; 7 bases match TRBD1. CDR3 length equals 16 residues. From germline, CDR1 is ENHRY and CDR2 SYGVKD. The ends lost 10 bases at V and 0 bases at J; junction bases unmatched: 12. CDR3 nucleotide sequence: TGTGCCACTAGGGACAGCATCAGTTATAGCAATCAGCCCCAGCATTTT. The encoded protein is CATRDSISYSNQPQHF.

The rearrangement links TRBV7-3 to TRBJ2-5, with D perhaps TRBD2 (7 bases). The CDR3 contains 15 residues. V lost 3 bases and J lost 4, with 15 bases in between. Germline V lookup: CDR1 SGHTA, CDR2 FQGTGA. The CDR3 protein is CASSLGGPVGETQYF. DNA of the CDR3: TGTGCCAGCAGCTTGGGGGGGCCGGTTGGAGAGACCCAGTACTTC.

The count of this clone is one. This chain joins TRBV18 and TRBJ1-2; a weak D match, TRBD1 (6 bases). V lost 5 bases to trimming and J lost 1 base, with 14 bases between them. The CDR3 length is 15 residues. Looked up from germline, CDR1 is KGHSH and CDR2 is LQKENI. The CDR3 DNA reads TGTGCCAGCTCAAGGGAGACAGGAGATAACTATGGCTACACCTTC. Translating gives CASSRETGDNYGYTF.

This chain joins TRBV29-1 and TRBJ1-2, with 10 nucleotides matching TRBD1. V lost 2 bases and J lost 2; bases outside the gene matches: 2. Germline V gene sequence: CDR1 SQVTM, CDR2 ANQGSEA. The CDR3 covers 14 residues. As DNA, the CDR3 is TGCAGCGTTGAAAAGGGACAGGGGAACTATGGCTACACCTTC. Protein product: CSVEKGQGNYGYTF.

This clone showed up just once. The gene calls are TRBV6-5 and TRBJ1-2; the D gene is possibly TRBD1 (6 bases). The length of the CDR3 is 13 residues. V was clipped by 6 bases and J by 8 bases, with 16 bases between them. Germline lookup yields CDR1 MNHEY and CDR2 SVGAGI. CDR3 sequence (DNA): TGTGCCAGCAGCCGCTCAGGGGCAGGGGGCTACACCTTC. As protein: CASSRSGAGGYTF.

The chain is built from TRBV9 and TRBJ1-1, with unresolved D. Looked up from germline, CDR1 is SGDLS and CDR2 is YYNGEE. V was pared by 1 base and J by 2 bases, with 9 bases between. CDR3 length equals 14 residues. CDR3 in DNA: TGTGCCAGCAGCGTATCCACAACAAACACTGAAGCTTTCTTT. Protein: CASSVSTTNTEAFF.

The chain uses TRBV30 and TRBJ2-3; no clear D gene. Per the germline V gene, CDR1 is GTSNPN and CDR2 is SVGIG (reference sequence). Between the trimmed V and J ends, which lost 6 bases and 6 bases, there was a span of 10 bases. The CDR3 length is 11 residues. CDR3 residues: CACTQADTQYF. CDR3 DNA sequence: TGTGCCTGTACTCAGGCGGATACGCAGTATTTT. The full variable domain, its missing parts supplied by reference TRBV30 and TRBJ2-3, is SQTIHQWPATLVQPVGSPLSLECTVEGTSNPNLYWYRQAAGRGLQLLFYSVGIGQISSEVPQNLSASRPQDRQFILSSKKLLLSDSGFYLCACTQADTQYFGPGTRLTVL.

The J gene is TRBJ2-5, the V gene TRBV29-1; 9 bases align to TRBD1. Trimming at V came to 8 bases and at J to 1 base, leaving 8 bases not matched to a gene. CDR3 length: 14 amino acids. CDR1 is SQVTM, CDR2 ANQGSEA, per germline. CDR3 protein: CSPREGQGQETQYF. The CDR3 region has the DNA TGCAGCCCGAGAGAGGGACAGGGCCAAGAGACCCAGTACTTC.

This chain uses TRBV30 with TRBJ2-3; 10 bases are shared with TRBD1. V lost 2 bases, J lost 4 bases, and 12 bases stayed unmatched. Germline CDR1 and CDR2: GTSNPN and SVGIG (reference sequence). The CDR3 contains 17 residues. Here the CDR3 DNA reads TGTGCCTGGAGTCCGCTTGCCGGGACAGGGGTTCCAGATACGCAGTATTTT. Amino acids: CAWSPLAGTGVPDTQYF. The full variable domain, completed using reference TRBV30 and TRBJ2-3, is SQTIHQWPATLVQPVGSPLSLECTVEGTSNPNLYWYRQAAGRGLQLLFYSVGIGQISSEVPQNLSASRPQDRQFILSSKKLLLSDSGFYLCAWSPLAGTGVPDTQYFGPGTRLTVL.

J is TRBJ1-2 and V is TRBV6-6, with D possibly matching TRBD1 (6 bases). Trimming took 7 bases from V and 5 from J, leaving 17 bases between them. From germline, CDR1 is MNHNY and CDR2 SVGAGI (reference sequence). The length of the CDR3 is 14 residues. CDR3 sequence reads: CASNRDRLKYGYTF. The CDR3 DNA sequence: TGTGCCAGCAACAGGGACCGACTAAAGTATGGCTACACCTTC.

The gene calls are TRBV7-2 and TRBJ1-6, with D possibly TRBD1 on 6 matching bases. The CDR3 consists of 13 residues. Germline lookup yields CDR1 SGHTA and CDR2 FQGNSA. The V end lost 5 bases, the J end lost 8 bases, and 10 bases lay between the germline ends. CDR3 sequence: CASSPNRDSPLHF. CDR3 sequence (DNA): TGTGCCAGCAGCCCGAACAGGGATTCACCCCTCCACTTT. Full variable domain (missing parts from reference TRBV7-2 and TRBJ1-6): GAGVSQSPSNKVTEKGKDVELRCDPISGHTALYWYRQSLGQGLEFLIYFQGNSAPDKSGLPSDRFSAERTGGSVSTLTIQRTQQEDSAVYLCASSPNRDSPLHFGNGTRLTVT.

This clone appeared a few times. The V call is TRBV28, the J call TRBJ2-5; 10 bases align to TRBD2. Germline CDR1 reads MDHEN; CDR2 reads SYDVKM. The CDR3 is 13 residues long. Losses at the gene ends were 7 bases for V and 11 bases for J; bases not matched to a gene: 10. The CDR3 protein is CASNRGLAREQYF. CDR3 sequence (DNA): TGTGCCAGCAATAGGGGACTAGCGCGGGAGCAGTACTTC.

The chain combines TRBV5-1 with TRBJ1-3, with 7 bases that match TRBD1. Germline-derived CDR1 and CDR2 are SGHRS and YFSETQ. This CDR3 is 17 amino acids long. With V trimmed by 4 bases and J by 0 bases, 10 bases remained unmatched. The CDR3 region is CASSTGQAPSSGNTIYF. Written as DNA, the CDR3 is TGCGCCAGCAGCACCGGACAGGCACCCAGCTCTGGAAACACCATATATTTT.

The V gene is TRBV6-5, the J gene TRBJ2-7; weak D call: TRBD1 (7 bases). The ends were cut back, 5 bases at V and 3 bases at J, with 14 bases in the middle. Per the germline V gene, CDR1 is MNHEY and CDR2 is SVGAGI. The CDR3 runs to 14 residues. Here the CDR3 DNA reads TGTGCCAGCAGTGACCGGAGGGACAGCTACGAGCAGTACTTC. Amino acid sequence: CASSDRRDSYEQYF.

This clone has just a few counts. The chain recombines TRBV12-5 with TRBJ2-2, with TRBD2 matching 9 bases. This CDR3 is built from 15 residues. The V gene end was trimmed by 2 bases and the J gene end by 4 bases; junction bases not matched to a gene: 2. CDR1 is LGHNT and CDR2 is FRNRAP in the germline V gene. CDR3 sequence reads: CASGLLAGPTGELFF. In DNA form, the CDR3 reads TGTGCTAGTGGTTTGCTAGCGGGACCCACCGGGGAGCTGTTTTTT.

The chain recombines TRBV7-3 with TRBJ2-3; D is ambiguous. The germline CDR1 and CDR2 sequences are SGHTA and FQGTGA. The CDR3 is 14 amino acids. The germline V and J ends were trimmed by 1 base and 1 base, with 6 bases remaining between them. In DNA, the CDR3 is TGTGCCAGCAGCTTAATGGCTGGCACAGATACGCAGTATTTT. This translates into CASSLMAGTDTQYF.

V gene TRBV7-9 combines with J gene TRBJ2-3, with a tentative D call TRBD2 (6 bases). V was shortened by 6 bases and J by 1 base, with 11 bases between the two germline ends. The CDR3 sequence is 14 residues long. Germline-derived CDR1 and CDR2 are SEHNR and FQNEAQ (reference sequence). The CDR3 loop reads CASRVERGTDTQYF. The CDR3 DNA reads as TGTGCCAGCAGGGTAGAGCGGGGCACAGATACGCAGTATTTT.